This entry features one T cell receptor beta chain sequence. Authors' methods: Counts of nucleated cells, estimated from reference gene primer amplification, were obtained. Method: immunoSEQ multiplex PCR; TCRdb's copy keeps in-frame clones and lacks some. The V and J calls and clone size were taken over from that table, and D and trimming were inferred from the DNA. The table has 280,000 or so clones, about 91% seen once. V shed 3 bases and J shed 7 bases, with 12 bases lying between them. The germline CDR1 and CDR2 sequences are LNHDA and SQIVND (reference sequence). The CDR3 has 14 residues. This record comes from a study of blood T cell repertoires in COVID-19. As for the study in general: Italy, Spain and the United States were the sources of the convalescent and acute COVID-19 samples. T cells, B-cell-depleted T cells, or PBMCs provided the cDNA or gDNA that served as material.

This sequence originates from a woman between 55 and 75 years old with acute or convalescent COVID-19. Sequenced sample: peripheral blood. The chain carries TRBV19 and TRBJ2-2; TRBD2 might be the D (5 bases). DNA for the CDR3: TGTGCCAGTAGTATTTTTAGCGCGAACGGGGAGCTGTTTTTT. Translating it yields CASSIFSANGELFF.